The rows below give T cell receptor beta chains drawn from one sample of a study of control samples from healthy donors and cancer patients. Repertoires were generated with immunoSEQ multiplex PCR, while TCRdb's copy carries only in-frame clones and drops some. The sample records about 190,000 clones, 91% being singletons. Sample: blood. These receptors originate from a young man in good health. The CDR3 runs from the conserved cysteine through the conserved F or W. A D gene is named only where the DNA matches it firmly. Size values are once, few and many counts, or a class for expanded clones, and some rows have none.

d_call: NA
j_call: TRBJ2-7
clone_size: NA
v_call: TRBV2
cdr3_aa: CASIKGLSSPEQYF
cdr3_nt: TGTGCCAGCATTAAGGGACTCAGTTCACCCGAGCAGTACTTC

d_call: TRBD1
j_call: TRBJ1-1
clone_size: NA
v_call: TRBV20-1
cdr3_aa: CSVSDRAYAFF
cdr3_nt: TGCAGTGTCTCGGACAGGGCGTATGCTTTCTTT

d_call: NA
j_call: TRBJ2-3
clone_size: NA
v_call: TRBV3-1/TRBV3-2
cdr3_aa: CASSQGGVDTQYF
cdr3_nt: TGTGCCAGCAGCCAAGGTGGGGTGGATACGCAGTATTTT

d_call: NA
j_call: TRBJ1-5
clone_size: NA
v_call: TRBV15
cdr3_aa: CATSRDRSQPQHF
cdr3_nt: TGTGCCACCAGCAGAGATCGGAGTCAGCCCCAGCATTTT

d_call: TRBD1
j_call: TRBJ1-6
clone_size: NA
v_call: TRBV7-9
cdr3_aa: CASSTYRGDSYNSPLHF
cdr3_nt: TGTGCCAGCAGCACATACAGGGGCGACTCCTATAATTCACCCCTCCACTTT

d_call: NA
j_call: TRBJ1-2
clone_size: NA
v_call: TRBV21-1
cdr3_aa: CASSKAPRFTCGYTF
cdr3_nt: TGTGCCAGCAGCAAAGCTCCACGGTTTACCTGTGGCTACACCTTC

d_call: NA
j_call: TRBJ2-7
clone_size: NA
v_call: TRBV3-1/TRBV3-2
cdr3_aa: CASSQSVNPDEQYF
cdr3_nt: TGTGCCAGCAGCCAATCAGTGAACCCCGACGAGCAGTACTTC

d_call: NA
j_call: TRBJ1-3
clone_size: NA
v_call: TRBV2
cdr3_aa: CASTQEVGNTIYF
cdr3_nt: TGTGCCAGCACACAGGAGGTTGGAAACACCATATATTTT

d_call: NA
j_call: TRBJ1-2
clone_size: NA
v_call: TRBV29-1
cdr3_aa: CSVVWADGYTF
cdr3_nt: TGCAGCGTTGTCTGGGCGGATGGCTACACCTTC

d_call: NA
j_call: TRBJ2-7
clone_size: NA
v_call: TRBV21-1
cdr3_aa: CASSKGGQGAYEQYF
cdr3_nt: TGTGCCAGCAGCAAAGGGGGGCAGGGGGCCTACGAGCAGTACTTC

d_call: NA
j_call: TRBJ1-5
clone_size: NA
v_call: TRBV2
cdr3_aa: CASSTDRLRSNQPQHF
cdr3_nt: TGTGCCAGCAGTACAGACAGGTTAAGGAGCAATCAGCCCCAGCATTTT

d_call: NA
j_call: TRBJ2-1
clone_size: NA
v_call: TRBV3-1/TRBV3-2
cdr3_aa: CARRNEQFF
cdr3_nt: TGTGCCAGGCGGAATGAGCAGTTCTTC

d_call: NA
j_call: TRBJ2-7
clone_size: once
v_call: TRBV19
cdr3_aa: CASSIQGSVYEQYF
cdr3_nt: TGTGCCAGTAGTATACAGGGTTCTGTCTACGAGCAGTACTTC

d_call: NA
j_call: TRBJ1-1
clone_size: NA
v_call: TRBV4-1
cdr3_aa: CASSQHWSVGNTEAFF
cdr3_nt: TGCGCCAGCAGCCAACATTGGTCGGTGGGGAACACTGAAGCTTTCTTT

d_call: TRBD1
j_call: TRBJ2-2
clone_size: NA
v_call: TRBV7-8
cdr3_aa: CASSDDRERGELFF
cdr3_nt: TGTGCCAGCAGCGACGACAGGGAAAGGGGGGAGCTGTTTTTT

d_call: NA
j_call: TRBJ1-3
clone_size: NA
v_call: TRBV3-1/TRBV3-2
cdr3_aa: CASSEHAGVGNTIYF
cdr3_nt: TGTGCCAGCAGCGAACACGCCGGGGTCGGAAACACCATATATTTT

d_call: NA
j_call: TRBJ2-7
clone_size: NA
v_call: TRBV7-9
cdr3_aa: CASSLGRQGNYEQYF
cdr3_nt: TGTGCCAGCAGCTTAGGACGTCAGGGGAACTACGAGCAGTACTTC

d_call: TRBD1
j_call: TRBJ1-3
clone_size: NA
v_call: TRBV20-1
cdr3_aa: CSASVGDRVGNTIYF
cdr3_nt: TGCAGTGCTAGTGTCGGGGACAGGGTGGGGAACACCATATATTTT

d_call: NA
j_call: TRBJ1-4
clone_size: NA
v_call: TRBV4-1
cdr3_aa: CASSRESGASGEKLFF
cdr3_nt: TGCGCCAGCAGCCGAGAATCCGGGGCCTCGGGTGAAAAACTGTTTTTT

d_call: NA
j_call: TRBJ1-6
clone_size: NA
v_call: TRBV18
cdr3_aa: CASSPRGAADSPLHF
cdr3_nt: TGTGCCAGCTCACCTCGCGGGGCCGCGGATTCACCCCTCCACTTT